A single sample gave rise to the 32 T cell receptor beta chains below, sequenced in a study of identical twins. TCRdb independently ran MiXCR on the 5' RACE reads; one entry per CDR3 protein. Among hundreds of thousands of distinct CDR3 sequences listed, roughly 20% were seen once. These sequences were also reported in another study, on T cells expressing NK-cell markers.

The sequenced material came from PBMCs. The source is a woman aged 18-35 years in good health.

J is TRBJ2-5 and V is TRBV11-1, with 13 bases that match TRBD2. Germline V gene lookup returns CDR1 SGHAT and CDR2 FQDESV (reference sequence). The J segment lost 5 bases and the V segment lost 1 base, leaving 10 bases of the junction unmatched. This CDR3 has 18 amino acids. Here the CDR3 DNA reads TGTGCCAGCAGCTTAGACAGGGGGGGACTAGCGGGATCGGAGACCCAGTACTTC. It yields the protein CASSLDRGGLAGSETQYF.

This clonotype was found a few times. This sequence joins TRBV5-1 and TRBJ1-2; D not resolved. V was shortened by 5 bases and J by 0 bases, with 8 bases between the two germline ends. There are 13 residues in the CDR3. From germline, CDR1 is SGHRS and CDR2 YFSETQ. Here the CDR3 reads CASSDTANYGYTF. For the CDR3, the DNA is TGCGCCAGCAGTGACACGGCTAACTATGGCTACACCTTC.

This rearrangement joins TRBV27 to TRBJ1-1; TRBD1 is a possible D gene (6 bases). The CDR3 is 15 amino acids. Looked up from germline, CDR1 is MNHEY and CDR2 is SMNVEV (reference sequence). The V end was cut by 3 bases, the J end by 3 bases, with 14 bases between. The DNA of the CDR3 is TGTGCCAGCAGTTTCGGGGGCATCGGGGACACTGAAGCTTTCTTT. Translating it yields CASSFGGIGDTEAFF.

The CDR3, as DNA: TGCGCCAGCAGCCAAGATAACTTAGACGAGCAGTACTTC. Protein product: CASSQDNLDEQYF. The V gene is TRBV4-3, the J gene TRBJ2-7; D not resolved. V was clipped by 0 bases and J by 5 bases, with 8 bases between them. The germline V gene encodes CDR1 LGHNA and CDR2 YSLEER. The CDR3 runs to 13 residues.

This clonotype was counted at least ten times. This sequence joins TRBV20-1 and TRBJ2-3; 10 positions match TRBD2. V lost 4 bases, J lost 0 bases, and 10 bases stayed unmatched. The CDR3 runs to 17 residues. Germline CDR1 is DFQATT and CDR2 is SNEGSKA (reference sequence). CDR3 protein: CSATKRSGRASTDTQYF. For the CDR3, the DNA is TGCAGTGCTACCAAGAGAAGCGGGAGGGCTAGCACAGATACGCAGTATTTT.

The V call is TRBV6-9, the J call TRBJ2-7; 10 positions agree with TRBD2. The CDR3 is made up of 16 amino acids. Germline CDR1 is MNHGY and CDR2 is SVAAGI. V was clipped by 5 bases and J by 6 bases; unmatched bases: 13. CDR3 amino acids: CASSPPGTSASGEQYF. The CDR3 DNA follows: TGTGCCAGCAGTCCGCCTGGGACTAGCGCGAGTGGCGAGCAGTACTTC.

This clonotype was recorded a few times. This chain's CDR3 is CASSQDRTKRAFF. CDR3 DNA: TGCGCCAGCAGCCAAGATCGAACCAAACGAGCTTTCTTT. The chain is built from TRBV4-3 and TRBJ1-1; D not resolved. This CDR3 region has 13 residues. Germline V gene lookup returns CDR1 LGHNA and CDR2 YSLEER. Trimming shortened V by 0 bases and J by 10 bases, and 12 bases separated the two germline ends.

The V and J genes are TRBV20-1 and TRBJ2-1, with 9 bases identical to TRBD2. V was clipped by 1 base and J by 0 bases; unmatched bases: 7. CDR1 is DFQATT and CDR2 is SNEGSKA in the germline V gene (reference sequence). The CDR3 runs 17 residues. CDR3 DNA sequence: TGCAGTGCTAGAGTAAGCGGGGGGCCCCTCTCCTACAATGAGCAGTTCTTC. Its protein product is CSARVSGGPLSYNEQFF.

The chain employs TRBV29-1 and TRBJ2-7; TRBD1 matches at 8 bases. This CDR3 is 11 amino acids long. Per the germline V gene, CDR1 is SQVTM and CDR2 is ANQGSEA. The V and J ends lost 4 bases and 11 bases, in that order; junction bases with no gene match: 7. CDR3: CSVASGGRKYF. The CDR3, as DNA: TGCAGCGTTGCATCAGGGGGCCGAAAGTACTTC.

The rearrangement links TRBV24-1 to TRBJ2-5; D remains ambiguous. The CDR3 runs to 15 residues. V lost 4 bases and J 0 bases, leaving 11 bases between the germline ends. CDR1 is KGHDR and CDR2 is SFDVKD in the germline V gene. The CDR3 loop reads CATSDPNRDQETQYF. The CDR3 DNA reads TGTGCCACCAGTGACCCGAACAGAGACCAAGAGACCCAGTACTTC.

This CDR3 reads CASSLRTSGGDEQFF. The CDR3 DNA reads TGTGCCAGCAGCCTCCGGACTAGCGGGGGGGATGAGCAGTTCTTC. The chain recombines TRBV5-4 with TRBJ2-1; the match to TRBD2 covers 15 bases. This CDR3 contains 15 residues. After removal of 4 bases from V and 8 bases from J, the junction contained 4 bases not matched to a gene. Germline V gene data show CDR1 as SGHNT and CDR2 as YYREEE (reference sequence).

This clonotype was seen a handful of times. CDR3 DNA: TGCAGTGCATTTAACGAGCGGGGGTCATACAATGAGCAGTTCTTC. Protein sequence: CSAFNERGSYNEQFF. The chain has TRBV20-1 and TRBJ2-1, with 8 bases fitting TRBD2. V shed 6 bases, J shed 4 bases, and the junction held 11 bases outside the gene matches. CDR1 and CDR2 (germline): DFQATT, SNEGSKA (reference sequence). The CDR3 sequence is 15 residues long.

V is TRBV6-5 and J is TRBJ2-7; tentatively, D is TRBD1 (5 bases). The germline CDR1 and CDR2 sequences are MNHEY and SVGAGI. The CDR3 extends over 14 amino acids. Trimming left V 2 bases short and J 6 bases short, with 14 bases between. In DNA, the CDR3 is TGTGCCAGCAGTTACCTAAGGTCGACAGCCGAGCAGTACTTC. Translating gives CASSYLRSTAEQYF.

V usage is TRBV7-9 and J usage is TRBJ2-1; D is uncertain. The CDR3 is made up of 11 amino acids. The V gene lost 8 bases and the J gene lost 6 bases, with 8 bases spanning the gap. The V gene's germline CDR1 is SEHNR and CDR2 FQNEAQ (reference sequence). CDR3 sequence reads: CASPGPNEQFF. The CDR3 coding sequence is TGTGCCAGCCCTGGCCCCAATGAGCAGTTCTTC.

In this sample, this clonotype turned up a few times. The chain links TRBV2 to TRBJ2-1; D not resolved. Trimming removed 7 bases at V and 10 bases at J, with 17 bases between. The CDR3 spans 13 residues. The V gene's germline CDR1 is SNHLY and CDR2 FYNNEI. The CDR3 coding sequence is TGTGCCAGCAACCGACGTGGACGCCCGGAGCAGTTCTTC. Translating it yields CASNRRGRPEQFF.

The genes are TRBV7-2 and TRBJ2-7, with 9 bases matching TRBD2. Germline V CDR1 and CDR2: SGHTA, FQGNSA. The CDR3 has 17 residues. V was pared by 1 base and J by 0 bases, with 7 bases of the junction left unmatched. CDR3 DNA sequence: TGTGCCAGCAGCTTAGGTCCAGCGGGAGGAAGCTCCTACGAGCAGTACTTC. Translating it yields CASSLGPAGGSSYEQYF.

Many counts were recorded for this clonotype. The rearrangement links TRBV12-3 or TRBV12-4 to TRBJ2-1; 8 bases agree with TRBD2. Trimming cost V 5 bases and J 6 bases; bases outside gene matches: 15. CDR3 length equals 17 residues. The CDR3: CASSTGTSSQRSNEQFF. Written as DNA, the CDR3 is TGTGCCAGCAGTACCGGGACTAGTTCCCAGCGCTCCAATGAGCAGTTCTTC.

The chain combines TRBV18 with TRBJ2-5, with D possibly TRBD2 on 6 matching bases. The CDR3 loop spans 15 amino acids. In germline, CDR1 is KGHSH, CDR2 LQKENI. Trimming removed 8 bases at V and 2 bases at J, with 18 bases between. The CDR3 sequence: CASHRIGTAQETQYF. CDR3 DNA sequence: TGTGCCAGCCATAGGATCGGGACTGCTCAAGAGACCCAGTACTTC.

V usage is TRBV27 and J usage is TRBJ2-7; weak D call: TRBD1 (6 bases). The CDR3 extends over 14 amino acids. Trimming removed 0 bases from V and 6 bases from J, with 12 bases in between. The germline gives CDR1 MNHEY, CDR2 SMNVEV (reference sequence). As DNA, the CDR3 is TGTGCCAGCAGTTTATCGATCCGGACAGTCGAGCAGTACTTC. Translated: CASSLSIRTVEQYF.

The V gene is TRBV30, the J gene TRBJ2-5; D is tentatively TRBD1 or TRBD2 (6 bases each). CDR1 GTSNPN and CDR2 SVGIG come from the germline V gene (reference sequence). V was clipped by 2 bases and J by 9 bases, with 16 bases between them. CDR3 size: 13 residues. CDR3 sequence: CAWSLQGRGAQYF. CDR3 in DNA: TGTGCCTGGAGTCTGCAGGGGCGGGGAGCCCAGTACTTC.

This clonotype has just a few counts. The chain recombines TRBV4-3 with TRBJ2-1, with D possibly matching TRBD2 (6 bases). The CDR3 is 17 amino acids. Germline CDR1 is LGHNA and CDR2 is YSLEER. Between the trimmed V and J ends, which lost 3 bases and 0 bases, there was a span of 15 bases. CDR3: CASSHPSDGSSYNEQFF. The DNA of the CDR3 is TGCGCCAGCAGCCACCCATCAGACGGGAGCTCCTACAATGAGCAGTTCTTC.

This clonotype was seen at least ten times. V usage is TRBV6-2 or TRBV6-3 and J usage is TRBJ2-1, with D hard to call. This CDR3 comprises 15 residues. V gave up 2 bases and J gave up 0 bases, with 8 bases separating them. The germline gives CDR1 MNHEY, CDR2 SVGEGT. In DNA, the CDR3 is TGTGCCAGCAGTTACCGGCTAAGCTCCTACAATGAGCAGTTCTTC. It encodes CASSYRLSSYNEQFF.

The rearrangement joins TRBV2 to TRBJ2-1; D uncertain. V was shortened by 3 bases and J by 13 bases, with 7 bases between the two germline ends. This CDR3 has 10 amino acids. Germline assignment: CDR1 SNHLY and CDR2 FYNNEI. The CDR3 here is CASSDGLQFF. CDR3 bases: TGTGCCAGCAGTGACGGGCTTCAGTTCTTC.

The V call is TRBV4-2, the J call TRBJ1-2; D is perhaps TRBD1 (5 bases). Trimming pared 3 bases from V and 7 bases from J, leaving 12 bases between. Germline assignment: CDR1 LGHNA and CDR2 YNFKEQ. The CDR3 is 13 amino acids. The CDR3 DNA follows: TGTGCCAGCAGCCACCCAGGGCAGGGTGGCTACACCTTC. Its protein is CASSHPGQGGYTF.

The chain combines TRBV14 with TRBJ1-2; D gene ambiguous. Between the trimmed V and J ends, which lost 3 bases and 1 base, there was a span of 9 bases. Germline lookup yields CDR1 SGHDN and CDR2 FVKESK. CDR3 size: 14 residues. CDR3: CASSQLTVNYGYTF. CDR3 coding DNA: TGTGCCAGCAGCCAGCTGACGGTTAACTATGGCTACACCTTC.

This clonotype was observed a handful of times. V usage is TRBV20-1 and J usage is TRBJ2-1; D gene unclear. This CDR3 spans 12 amino acids. V gave up 1 base and J gave up 6 bases, with 7 bases separating them. Germline CDR1 reads DFQATT; CDR2 reads SNEGSKA (reference sequence). The CDR3 sequence is CSARAPVNEQFF. The CDR3 DNA reads TGCAGTGCTAGAGCGCCTGTCAATGAGCAGTTCTTC.

This clonotype was detected only a few times. The genes are TRBV7-2 and TRBJ2-2, with 8 bases fitting TRBD2. J gave up 1 base and V 9 bases, and 4 bases lay outside the gene matches. Germline CDR1 reads SGHTA; CDR2 reads FQGNSA. The CDR3 is 14 residues long. This CDR3 is CARELAVNTGELFF. In DNA, the CDR3 is TGTGCCAGAGAACTAGCGGTGAACACCGGGGAGCTGTTTTTT. Full variable domain (outside the CDR3, taken from reference TRBV7-2 and TRBJ2-2): GAGVSQSPSNKVTEKGKDVELRCDPISGHTALYWYRQSLGQGLEFLIYFQGNSAPDKSGLPSDRFSAERTGGSVSTLTIQRTQQEDSAVYLCARELAVNTGELFFGEGSRLTVL.

In its sample, this clonotype was seen a few times. This chain connects TRBV5-1 to TRBJ1-2; unclear D gene. V was clipped by 2 bases and J by 6 bases, with 17 bases between them. This CDR3 spans 15 amino acids. Germline values: CDR1 SGHRS, CDR2 YFSETQ. In DNA form, the CDR3 reads TGCGCCAGCAGCTTAAGCAGACCCCTGAAGGATGGCTACACCTTC. This translates into CASSLSRPLKDGYTF.

V and J are TRBV7-2 and TRBJ2-5, with D possibly being TRBD2 (6 bases). CDR3 length equals 13 residues. CDR1 SGHTA and CDR2 FQGNSA come from the germline V gene. Deletions cut 5 bases from V and 5 bases from J, with 12 bases between. CDR3 DNA sequence: TGTGCCAGCAGCCTGACCCGGGAGGAGACCCAGTACTTC. This translates into CASSLTREETQYF.

This clonotype was recorded a few times. The chain recombines TRBV5-1 with TRBJ2-3; D call uncertain. Trimming shortened V by 0 bases and J by 4 bases, and 9 bases separated the two germline ends. This CDR3 contains 14 residues. Germline V gene sequence: CDR1 SGHRS, CDR2 YFSETQ. The chain's CDR3 is CASSLGTQADTQYF. The DNA for the CDR3 is TGCGCCAGCAGCTTGGGAACGCAAGCAGATACGCAGTATTTT.

The chain joins TRBV3-1 to TRBJ1-6; D remains ambiguous. This CDR3 spans 13 amino acids. The germline V gene encodes CDR1 LGHDT and CDR2 YNNKEL (reference sequence). Trimming left V 1 base short and J 12 bases short, with 10 bases between. This CDR3 is CASSQGTVGPLHF. The CDR3 DNA reads TGTGCCAGCAGCCAAGGGACCGTTGGACCCCTCCACTTT.

The CDR3 DNA reads TGCGCCAGCAGCACGATGGGACTGGCAAAAACCGTTCAGTACTTC. The encoded protein is CASSTMGLAKTVQYF. The V call is TRBV4-1, the J call TRBJ2-4, with a weak D call TRBD2 (6 bases). Germline V gene lookup returns CDR1 MGHRA and CDR2 YSYEKL. V lost 5 bases, J lost 11 bases, and 22 bases lay in between. The CDR3 runs to 15 residues.